This T cell receptor beta chain was documented in a study of T cells in Graves' hyperthyroidism and ophthalmopathy. In the case of this clonotype: Its cognate antigen is unknown. The junction differs from germline at one of its ends, possibly a read error.

The TCR beta CDR3 regions underwent amplification using RNA transcripts as the source. An initial round of RT-PCR targeting the TCR CDR3 relied on the HTBI primer set. MiXCR, run by TCRdb on the multiplex PCR reads, gives a single entry per CDR3 protein. The repertoire holds some 650,000 distinct CDR3 sequences, with 16% as singletons. Study-wide points: The model foresaw ophthalmopathy a median around seven months prior to onset.

Material: blood. The TCR sequence derives from a woman between 35 and 50 years old with Graves' ophthalmopathy.

CDR3 residues: CAGSQGDYGYTF. CDR3 nucleotide sequence: TGTGCCGGCAGCCAGGGCGACTATGGCTACACCTTC. The chain uses TRBV3-1 and TRBJ1-2; a weak D match, TRBD1 (5 bases). The CDR3 runs 12 residues. Germline values: CDR1 LGHDT, CDR2 YNNKEL (reference sequence).